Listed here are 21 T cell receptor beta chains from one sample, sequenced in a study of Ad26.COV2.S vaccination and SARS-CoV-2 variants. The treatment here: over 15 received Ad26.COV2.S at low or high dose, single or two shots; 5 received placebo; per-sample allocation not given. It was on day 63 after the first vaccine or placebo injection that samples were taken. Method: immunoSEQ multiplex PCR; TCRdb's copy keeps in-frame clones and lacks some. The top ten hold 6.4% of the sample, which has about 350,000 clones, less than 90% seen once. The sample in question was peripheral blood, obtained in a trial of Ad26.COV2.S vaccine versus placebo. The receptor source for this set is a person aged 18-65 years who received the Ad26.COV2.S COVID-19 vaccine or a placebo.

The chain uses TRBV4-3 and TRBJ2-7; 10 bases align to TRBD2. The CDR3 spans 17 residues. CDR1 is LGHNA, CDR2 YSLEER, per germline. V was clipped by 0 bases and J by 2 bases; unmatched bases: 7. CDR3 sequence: CASSQDFMGLAPYEQYF. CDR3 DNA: TGCGCCAGCAGCCAAGATTTTATGGGACTAGCGCCCTACGAGCAGTACTTC.

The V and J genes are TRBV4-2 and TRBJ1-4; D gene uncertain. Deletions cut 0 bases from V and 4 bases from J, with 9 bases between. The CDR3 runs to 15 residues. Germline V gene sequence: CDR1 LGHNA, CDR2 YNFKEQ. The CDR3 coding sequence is TGTGCCAGCAGCCAAGACTCAGACGGTAATGAAAAACTGTTTTTT. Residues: CASSQDSDGNEKLFF.

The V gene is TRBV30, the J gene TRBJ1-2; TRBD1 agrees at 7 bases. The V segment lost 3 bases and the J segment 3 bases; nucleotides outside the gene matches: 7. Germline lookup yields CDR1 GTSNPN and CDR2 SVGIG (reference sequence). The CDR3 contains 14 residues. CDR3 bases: TGTGCCTGGAGATCCTGGACAGGCCACTATGGCTACACCTTC. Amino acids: CAWRSWTGHYGYTF.

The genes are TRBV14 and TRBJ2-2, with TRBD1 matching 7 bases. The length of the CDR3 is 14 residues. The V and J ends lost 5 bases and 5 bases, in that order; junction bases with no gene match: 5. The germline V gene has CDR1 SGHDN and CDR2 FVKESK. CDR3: CASSLVRGTGELFF. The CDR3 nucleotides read TGTGCCAGCAGCTTGGTCAGGGGGACCGGGGAGCTGTTTTTT.

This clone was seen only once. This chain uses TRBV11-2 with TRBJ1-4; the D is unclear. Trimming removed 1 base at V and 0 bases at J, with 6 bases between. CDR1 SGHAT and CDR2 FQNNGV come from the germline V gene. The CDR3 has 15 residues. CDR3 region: CASSLVVATNEKLFF. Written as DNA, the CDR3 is TGTGCCAGCAGCTTAGTGGTTGCAACTAATGAAAAACTGTTTTTT. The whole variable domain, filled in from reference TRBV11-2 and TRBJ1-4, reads EAGVAQSPRYKIIEKRQSVAFWCNPISGHATLYWYQQILGQGPKLLIQFQNNGVVDDSQLPKDRFSAERLKGVDSTLKIQPAKLEDSAVYLCASSLVVATNEKLFFGSGTQLSVL.

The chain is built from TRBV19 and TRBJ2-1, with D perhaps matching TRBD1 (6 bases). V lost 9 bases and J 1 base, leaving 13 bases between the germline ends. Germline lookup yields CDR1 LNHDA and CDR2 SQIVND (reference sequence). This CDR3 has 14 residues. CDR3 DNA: TGTGCCAGCTCAGACACAGGGTCCTACAATGAGCAGTTCTTC. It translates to CASSDTGSYNEQFF. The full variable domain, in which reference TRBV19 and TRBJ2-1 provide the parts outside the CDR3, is DGGITQSPKYLFRKEGQNVTLSCEQNLNHDAMYWYRQDPGQGLRLIYYSQIVNDFQKGDIAEGYSVSREKKESFPLTVTSAQKNPTAFYLCASSDTGSYNEQFFGPGTRLTVL.

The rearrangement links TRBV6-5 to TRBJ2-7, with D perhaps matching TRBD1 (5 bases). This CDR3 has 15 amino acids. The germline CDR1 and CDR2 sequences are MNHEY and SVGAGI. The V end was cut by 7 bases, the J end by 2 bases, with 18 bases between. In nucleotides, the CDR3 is TGTGCCAGCAAAGGAACGGACACCTTTCCCTACGAGCAGTACTTC. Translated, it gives CASKGTDTFPYEQYF.

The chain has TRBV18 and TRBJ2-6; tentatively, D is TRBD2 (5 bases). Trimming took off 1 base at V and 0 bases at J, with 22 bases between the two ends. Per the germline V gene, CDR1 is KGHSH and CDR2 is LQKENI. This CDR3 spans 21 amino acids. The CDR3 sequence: CASSPLLDLRVAGSGANVLTF. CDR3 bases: TGTGCCAGCTCACCACTTCTCGACCTAAGGGTTGCGGGCTCTGGGGCCAACGTCCTGACTTTC.

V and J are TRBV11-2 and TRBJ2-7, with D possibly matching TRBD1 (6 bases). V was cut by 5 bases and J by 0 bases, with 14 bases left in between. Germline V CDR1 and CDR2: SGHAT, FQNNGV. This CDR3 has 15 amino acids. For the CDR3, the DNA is TGTGCCAGCAGCCGCCTCAGGGGAGCCTCCTACGAGCAGTACTTC. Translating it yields CASSRLRGASYEQYF.

The DNA of the CDR3 is TGTGCCAGCTCACCGTCCCCTCAGCGGGGGCAAGAGACCCAGTACTTC. It specifies CASSPSPQRGQETQYF. This chain connects TRBV18 to TRBJ2-5; 8 bases fit TRBD2. J lost 2 bases, V lost 3 bases, and 8 bases had no gene match. CDR1 is KGHSH, CDR2 LQKENI, per germline. The CDR3 consists of 16 residues.

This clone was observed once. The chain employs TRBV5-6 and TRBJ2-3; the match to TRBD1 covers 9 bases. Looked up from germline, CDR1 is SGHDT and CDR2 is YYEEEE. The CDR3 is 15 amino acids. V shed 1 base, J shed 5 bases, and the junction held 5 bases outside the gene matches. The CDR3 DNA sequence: TGTGCCAGCAGCTTGTTGGGACAGGGTAGAGATACGCAGTATTTT. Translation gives CASSLLGQGRDTQYF.

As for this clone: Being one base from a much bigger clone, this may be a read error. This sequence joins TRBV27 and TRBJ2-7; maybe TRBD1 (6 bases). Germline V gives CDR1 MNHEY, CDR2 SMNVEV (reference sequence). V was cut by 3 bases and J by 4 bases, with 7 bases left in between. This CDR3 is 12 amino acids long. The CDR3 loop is CASSFDRYEQYF. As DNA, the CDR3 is TGTGCCAGCAGTTTCGACAGGTACGAGCAGTACTTC.

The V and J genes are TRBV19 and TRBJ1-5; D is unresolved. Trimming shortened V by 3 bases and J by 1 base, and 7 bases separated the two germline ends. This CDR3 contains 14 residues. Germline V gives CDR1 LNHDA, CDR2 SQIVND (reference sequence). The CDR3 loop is CASSIYGSNQPQHF. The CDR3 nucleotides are TGTGCCAGTAGTATTTATGGGAGCAATCAGCCCCAGCATTTT.

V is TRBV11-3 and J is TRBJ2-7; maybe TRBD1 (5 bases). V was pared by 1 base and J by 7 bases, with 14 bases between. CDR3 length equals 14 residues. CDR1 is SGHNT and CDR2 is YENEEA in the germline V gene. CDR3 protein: CASSLGPAQGEQYF. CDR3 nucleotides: TGTGCCAGCAGCTTAGGACCGGCCCAGGGTGAGCAGTACTTC.

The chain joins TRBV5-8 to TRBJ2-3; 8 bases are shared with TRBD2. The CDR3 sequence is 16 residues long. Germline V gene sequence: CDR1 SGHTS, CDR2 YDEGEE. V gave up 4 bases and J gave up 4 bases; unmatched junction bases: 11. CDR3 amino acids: CASSKYRGGRSDTQYF. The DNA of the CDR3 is TGTGCCAGCAGCAAGTACCGGGGGGGCCGGTCAGATACGCAGTATTTT. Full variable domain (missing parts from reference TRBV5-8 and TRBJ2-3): EAGVTQSPTHLIKTRGQQATLRCSPISGHTSVYWYQQALGLGLQFLLWYDEGEERNRGNFPPRFSGRQFPNYSSELNVNALELEDSALYLCASSKYRGGRSDTQYFGPGTRLTVL.

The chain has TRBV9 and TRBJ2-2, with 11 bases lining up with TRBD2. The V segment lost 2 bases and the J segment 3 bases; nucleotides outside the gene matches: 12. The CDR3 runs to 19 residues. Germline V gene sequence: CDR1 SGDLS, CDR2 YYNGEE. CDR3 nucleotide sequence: TGTGCCAGCAGCGTTCTAGCGGGAGGAACGTTTCCGGACACCGGGGAGCTGTTTTTT. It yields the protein CASSVLAGGTFPDTGELFF.

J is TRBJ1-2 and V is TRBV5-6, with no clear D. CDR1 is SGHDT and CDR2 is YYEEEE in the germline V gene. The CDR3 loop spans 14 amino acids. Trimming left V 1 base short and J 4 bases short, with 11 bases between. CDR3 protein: CASSLSRRVYGYTF. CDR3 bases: TGTGCCAGCAGCTTGAGCAGGAGGGTCTATGGCTACACCTTC.

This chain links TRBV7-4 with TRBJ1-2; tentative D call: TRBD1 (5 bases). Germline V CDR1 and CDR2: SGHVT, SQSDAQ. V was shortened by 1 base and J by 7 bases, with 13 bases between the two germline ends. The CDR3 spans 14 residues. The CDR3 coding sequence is TGTGCCAGCAGCTTAGGCAGGGAACAGAGTGGCTACACCTTC. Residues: CASSLGREQSGYTF. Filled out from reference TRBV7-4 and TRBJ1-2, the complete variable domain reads GAGVSQSPRYKVAKRGRDVALRCDSISGHVTLYWYRQTLGQGSEVLTYSQSDAQRDKSGRPSGRFSAERPERSVSTLKIQRTEQGDSAVYLCASSLGREQSGYTFGSGTRLTVV.

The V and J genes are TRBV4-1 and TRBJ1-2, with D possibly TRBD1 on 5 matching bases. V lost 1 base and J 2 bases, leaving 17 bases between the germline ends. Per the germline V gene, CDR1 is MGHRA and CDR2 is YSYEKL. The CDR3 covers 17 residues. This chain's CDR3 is CASSQVATGRGNYGYTF. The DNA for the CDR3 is TGCGCCAGCAGCCAAGTGGCCACCGGCCGGGGGAACTATGGCTACACCTTC.

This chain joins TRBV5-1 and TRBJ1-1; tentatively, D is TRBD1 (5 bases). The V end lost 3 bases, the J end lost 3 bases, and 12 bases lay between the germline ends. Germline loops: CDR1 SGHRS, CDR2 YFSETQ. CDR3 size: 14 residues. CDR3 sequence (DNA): TGCGCCAGCAGCTCTCAGGGTTCGTACACTGAAGCTTTCTTT. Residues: CASSSQGSYTEAFF.

This CDR3 is CSVDTRVNEQYF. DNA for the CDR3: TGCAGCGTTGATACCAGGGTCAACGAGCAGTACTTC. This sequence joins TRBV29-1 and TRBJ2-7; TRBD1 is a possible D gene (5 bases). CDR3 length: 12 residues. Germline-derived CDR1 and CDR2 are SQVTM and ANQGSEA. Trimming removed 3 bases at V and 5 bases at J, with 11 bases between.